The entry that follows covers one T cell receptor beta chain sequence. The antigen is not known. The second PCR ran about 7 to 12 cycles with a sample-barcoded 5' primer and J-beta primers. MiXCR, run by TCRdb on the 5' RACE reads, gives a single entry per CDR3 protein. The sample consists of roughly 730,000 distinct CDR3 sequences, more than 50% of them appearing once. The CDR3 extends over 15 amino acids. With 3 bases removed from V and 8 bases from J, the gap between germline ends came to 16 bases. In germline, CDR1 is MNHEY, CDR2 SMNVEV (reference sequence). Each donor supplied approximately 10 milliliters of peripheral blood. The entry originates in a study of blood T cells in healthy people across ages. Regarding the study as a whole: Changes seen in expanded clonotypes were possibly confounded by donor CMV status left unknown.

This TCR came from a man between 35 and 55 years old in good health. The chain recombines TRBV27 with TRBJ1-4, with D perhaps TRBD1 (6 bases). Sequenced input: blood. The CDR3 DNA is TGTGCCAGCAGTTTCGTACAGGGTGGGATGGAAAAACTGTTTTTT. It yields the protein CASSFVQGGMEKLFF.